These 3 T cell receptor beta chains were all obtained from the same sample, sequenced in a study of Tregs in tolerant kidney transplant recipients. Mixed chimerism was transient after nonmyeloablative marrow transplants from related graft donors. Clones were read by immunoSEQ multiplex PCR, and TCRdb kept only the in-frame ones, dropping some. The sample lists 50,000 or so clones, roughly nine tenths occurring once. The input for sequencing was CD8+ T cells from blood (PBMCs), taken 24 months after the transplant. All receptors derive from a human patient who received a combined kidney and bone marrow transplant. A subset of T cells may come from the graft donor.

This chain uses TRBV4-1 with TRBJ2-3, with 11 bases that match TRBD2. The junction had 3 bases not matched to a gene; V was cut back by 2 bases and J by 2 bases. From germline, CDR1 is MGHRA and CDR2 YSYEKL. The CDR3 spans 16 residues. CDR3 residues: CASSQILAGDTDTQYF. CDR3 DNA: TGCGCCAGCAGCCAAATACTAGCGGGGGACACAGATACGCAGTATTTT.

The rearrangement uses TRBV19 and TRBJ2-1, with 7 positions matching TRBD2. This CDR3 spans 16 amino acids. With 3 bases clipped from V and 2 bases from J, the junction kept 7 bases outside the gene matches. Germline V gives CDR1 LNHDA, CDR2 SQIVND (reference sequence). CDR3 region: CASSIGWEGPYNEQFF. As DNA, the CDR3 is TGTGCCAGTAGTATCGGGTGGGAGGGGCCCTACAATGAGCAGTTCTTC. Filled out from reference TRBV19 and TRBJ2-1, the complete variable domain reads DGGITQSPKYLFRKEGQNVTLSCEQNLNHDAMYWYRQDPGQGLRLIYYSQIVNDFQKGDIAEGYSVSREKKESFPLTVTSAQKNPTAFYLCASSIGWEGPYNEQFFGPGTRLTVL.

V usage is TRBV9 and J usage is TRBJ1-3; D might be TRBD1 (5 bases). In germline, CDR1 is SGDLS, CDR2 YYNGEE. Trimming took 1 base from V and 2 from J, leaving 13 bases between them. The CDR3 is 16 amino acids. The CDR3 loop reads CASSVRREDAGNTIYF. As DNA, the CDR3 is TGTGCCAGCAGCGTACGCAGGGAGGACGCTGGAAACACCATATATTTT.